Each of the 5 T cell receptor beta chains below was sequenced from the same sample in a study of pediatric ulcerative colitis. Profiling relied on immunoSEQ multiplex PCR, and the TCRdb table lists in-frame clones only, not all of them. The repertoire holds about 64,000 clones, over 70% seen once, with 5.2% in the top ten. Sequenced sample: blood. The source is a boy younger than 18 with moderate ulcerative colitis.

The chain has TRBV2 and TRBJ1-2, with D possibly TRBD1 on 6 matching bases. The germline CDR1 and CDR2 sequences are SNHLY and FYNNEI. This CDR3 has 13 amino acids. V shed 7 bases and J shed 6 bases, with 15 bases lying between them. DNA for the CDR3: TGTGCCAGCACGGCGACAGGTGTCAATGGCTACACCTTC. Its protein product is CASTATGVNGYTF.

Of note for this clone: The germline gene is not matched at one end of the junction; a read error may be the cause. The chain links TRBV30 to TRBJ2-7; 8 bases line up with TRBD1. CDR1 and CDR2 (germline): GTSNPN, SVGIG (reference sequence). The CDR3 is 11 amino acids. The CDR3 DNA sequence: TGTGCCTGGAGATGGGGGGACAGGTTCTTCTTC. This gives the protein CAWRWGDRFFF.

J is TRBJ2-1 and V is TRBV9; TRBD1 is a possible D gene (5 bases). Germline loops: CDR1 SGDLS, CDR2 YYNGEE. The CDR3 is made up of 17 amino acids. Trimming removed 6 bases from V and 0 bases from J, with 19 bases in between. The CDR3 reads CASNHPVNRGSYNEQFF. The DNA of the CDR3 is TGTGCCAGCAACCACCCGGTGAATAGGGGCTCCTACAATGAGCAGTTCTTC. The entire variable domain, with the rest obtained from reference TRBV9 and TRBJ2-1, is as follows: DSGVTQTPKHLITATGQRVTLRCSPRSGDLSVYWYQQSLDQGLQFLIQYYNGEERAKGNILERFSAQQFPDLHSELNLSSLELGDSALYFCASNHPVNRGSYNEQFFGPGTRLTVL.

CDR3 sequence: CASSLADTEAFF. In DNA, the CDR3 is TGCGCCAGCAGCTTGGCCGACACTGAAGCTTTCTTT. The rearrangement links TRBV5-1 to TRBJ1-1; the D is unclear. The CDR3 length is 12 residues. Trimming took off 0 bases at V and 3 bases at J, with 3 bases between the two ends. Germline values: CDR1 SGHRS, CDR2 YFSETQ.

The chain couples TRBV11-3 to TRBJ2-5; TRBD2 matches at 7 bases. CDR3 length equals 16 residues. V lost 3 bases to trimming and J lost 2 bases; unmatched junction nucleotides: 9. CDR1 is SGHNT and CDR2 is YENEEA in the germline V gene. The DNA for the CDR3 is TGTGCCAGCAGCTTGGGGCTAGCGGACGTTCAAGAGACCCAGTACTTC. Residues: CASSLGLADVQETQYF. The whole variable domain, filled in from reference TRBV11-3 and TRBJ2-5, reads EAGVVQSPRYKIIEKKQPVAFWCNPISGHNTLYWYLQNLGQGPELLIRYENEEAVDDSQLPKDRFSAERLKGVDSTLKIQPAELGDSAVYLCASSLGLADVQETQYFGPGTRLLVL.